This T cell receptor (beta chain) was recorded in a study of shared clonotypes between healthy human individuals. General study results and limits: The rarefaction results pointed to incomplete sorted-subset sequencing despite large depth. In a few donors, about 5% of naive CD4 clonotypes appeared in common.

Sequencing was at deep level. Around 220 ng DNA, about 33,000 T cell genomes, went into each sorted-subset replicate PCR. Generated by immunoSEQ multiplex PCR, the TCRdb table keeps only in-frame clones and is missing some. The repertoire holds about 680,000 clones, about 74% seen once, with about 1.8% in the top ten. For this clone: The antigen remains undetermined.

This CDR3 spans 15 amino acids. V shed 4 bases and J shed 0 bases, with 11 bases lying between them. Germline V gene data show CDR1 as SGHTA and CDR2 as FQGTGA. Sequenced: memory CD4+ T cells sorted from blood. Subset specified: CD45RA-negative fraction. V is TRBV7-3 and J is TRBJ2-3; possibly TRBD1 for D (6 bases). The clonotype originates from a woman in her thirties in good health. The CDR3 sequence: CASSSSGTSTDTQYF. CDR3 nucleotide sequence: TGTGCCAGCAGCTCCTCCGGGACAAGCACAGATACGCAGTATTTT. Together with reference TRBV7-3 and TRBJ2-3, the CDR3 gives the full variable domain: GAGVSQTPSNKVTEKGKYVELRCDPISGHTALYWYRQSLGQGPEFLIYFQGTGAADDSGLPNDRFFAVRPEGSVSTLKIQRTERGDSAVYLCASSSSGTSTDTQYFGPGTRLTVL.